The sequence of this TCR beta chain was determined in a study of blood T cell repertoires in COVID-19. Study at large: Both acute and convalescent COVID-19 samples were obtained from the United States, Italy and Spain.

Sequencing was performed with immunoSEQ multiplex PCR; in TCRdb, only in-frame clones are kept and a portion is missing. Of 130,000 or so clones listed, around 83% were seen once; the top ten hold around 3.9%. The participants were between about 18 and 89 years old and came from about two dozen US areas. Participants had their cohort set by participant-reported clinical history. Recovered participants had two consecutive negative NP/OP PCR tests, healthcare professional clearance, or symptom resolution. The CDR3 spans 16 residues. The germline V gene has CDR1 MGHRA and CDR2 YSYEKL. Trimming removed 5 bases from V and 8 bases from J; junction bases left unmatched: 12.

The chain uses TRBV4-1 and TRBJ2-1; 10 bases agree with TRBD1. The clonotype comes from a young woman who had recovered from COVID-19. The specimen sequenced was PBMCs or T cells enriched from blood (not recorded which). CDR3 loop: CASSEGWGQGIYEQFF. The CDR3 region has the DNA TGCGCCAGCAGCGAAGGATGGGGACAGGGGATCTATGAGCAGTTCTTC.